A selection of T cell receptor beta chains follows, all from one sample in a study of early T cells in non-severe SARS-CoV-2 infection. TCRdb re-analysed the 5' RACE reads in MiXCR, keeping a single row per CDR3 protein. This table holds about 28,000 distinct CDR3 sequences, 5% to 6.5% found once. The input for sequencing was whole blood, taken at baseline. The origin of the receptors is an adult who was a healthcare worker with PCR-confirmed SARS-CoV-2 infection or an uninfected control (not recorded which). Both conserved end residues are part of each CDR3. Fields, in order: CDR3 protein, CDR3 DNA, clone size, D gene, V gene, J gene. D genes are given only for firm matches. Clone size is not always given. Where it is, it says once, few, many or a class for expanded clones.

CDR3: CASSPDRTEAFF; DNA: TGTGCCAGCAGCCCAGACCGAACTGAAGCTTTCTTT; size: many; D: .; V: TRBV7-9; J: TRBJ1-1
CDR3: CAISPTSGSSDTQYF; DNA: TGTGCCATCAGCCCGACTAGCGGGAGCTCAGATACGCAGTATTTT; size: many; D: TRBD2; V: TRBV10-3; J: TRBJ2-3
CDR3: CASIEGPNLYGYTF; DNA: TGTGCCAGCATCGAAGGCCCCAACCTCTATGGCTACACCTTC; size: many; D: .; V: TRBV28; J: TRBJ1-2
CDR3: CSAPTSGRGGHNEQFF; DNA: TGCAGTGCACCGACTAGCGGGAGAGGGGGCCACAATGAGCAGTTCTTC; size: few; D: TRBD2; V: TRBV20-1; J: TRBJ2-1
CDR3: CATSRDPKDEQFF; DNA: TGTGCCACCAGCAGAGACCCGAAGGATGAGCAGTTCTTC; size: many; D: .; V: TRBV15; J: TRBJ2-1
CDR3: CSVRGEDVKAFF; DNA: TGCAGCGTTCGAGGGGAGGACGTAAAAGCTTTCTTT; size: .; D: .; V: TRBV29-1; J: TRBJ1-1
CDR3: CASSETGLTYEQYF; DNA: TGTGCCAGCAGTGAAACAGGTCTGACCTACGAGCAGTACTTC; size: many; D: .; V: TRBV28; J: TRBJ2-7
CDR3: CASSQGLRVETQYF; DNA: TGTGCCAGCAGCCAAGGACTACGGGTAGAGACCCAGTACTTC; size: few; D: .; V: TRBV14; J: TRBJ2-5
CDR3: CSARGLAGKSYNEQFF; DNA: TGCAGTGCTAGAGGGCTAGCGGGCAAGTCCTACAATGAGCAGTTCTTC; size: .; D: TRBD2; V: TRBV20-1; J: TRBJ2-1
CDR3: CASSLAFGRGNVGYTF; DNA: TGTGCCAGCAGCTTAGCGTTTGGGAGAGGGAACGTGGGCTACACCTTC; size: large; D: .; V: TRBV7-9; J: TRBJ1-2
CDR3: CASSLSGVGAYEQYF; DNA: TGTGCCAGCAGTTTATCCGGAGTGGGAGCCTACGAGCAGTACTTC; size: many; D: .; V: TRBV27; J: TRBJ2-7
CDR3: CATSPGQTSTDTQYF; DNA: TGTGCCACCAGTCCGGGACAGACTAGCACAGATACGCAGTATTTT; size: many; D: TRBD1; V: TRBV24-1; J: TRBJ2-3
CDR3: CASSTGDSNIQYF; DNA: TGTGCCAGCAGTACCGGGGACAGTAACATTCAGTACTTC; size: few; D: TRBD1; V: TRBV12-3/TRBV12-4; J: TRBJ2-4
CDR3: CASRTVGTYEQYF; DNA: TGTGCCAGCAGAACAGTGGGGACCTACGAGCAGTACTTC; size: few; D: .; V: TRBV6-5; J: TRBJ2-7
CDR3: CASSLTEAVAQHF; DNA: TGTGCCAGCAGCCTGACCGAGGCGGTGGCCCAGCATTTT; size: .; D: .; V: TRBV12-3/TRBV12-4; J: TRBJ1-5
CDR3: CASSYPLGGSPTDTQYF; DNA: TGTGCCAGCAGTTACCCTCTCGGCGGATCCCCCACAGATACGCAGTATTTT; size: few; D: .; V: TRBV6-6; J: TRBJ2-3
CDR3: CASSLGIASGANVLTF; DNA: TGTGCCAGCAGCTTAGGTATAGCCTCTGGGGCCAACGTCCTGACTTTC; size: .; D: .; V: TRBV7-2; J: TRBJ2-6
CDR3: CASSQEPNAHNEQFF; DNA: TGTGCCAGCAGCCAAGAACCCAACGCGCACAATGAGCAGTTCTTC; size: many; D: .; V: TRBV3-1; J: TRBJ2-1
CDR3: CASSRDRAYEQYF; DNA: TGCGCCAGCAGCCGGGACAGAGCCTACGAGCAGTACTTC; size: many; D: TRBD1; V: TRBV10-1; J: TRBJ2-7
CDR3: CASSLRGGDQAFF; DNA: TGTGCCAGCAGCTTAAGAGGGGGCGATCAAGCTTTCTTT; size: many; D: TRBD1; V: TRBV7-2; J: TRBJ1-1
CDR3: CASSQGLAAYNEQFF; DNA: TGTGCCAGCAGCCAAGGACTAGCGGCTTACAATGAGCAGTTCTTC; size: many; D: TRBD2; V: TRBV3-1; J: TRBJ2-1
CDR3: CASRPQGVQVRQYF; DNA: TGTGCCAGCAGGCCACAGGGAGTTCAGGTGCGGCAGTACTTC; size: .; D: .; V: TRBV5-8; J: TRBJ2-7
CDR3: CASRMEAGGRNEQFF; DNA: TGTGCCAGCAGGATGGAAGCGGGAGGTCGAAATGAGCAGTTCTTC; size: many; D: TRBD2; V: TRBV6-5; J: TRBJ2-1
CDR3: CASSLAGVRRGEQYF; DNA: TGTGCCAGCAGCTTGGCGGGAGTAAGACGAGGGGAGCAGTACTTC; size: few; D: TRBD2; V: TRBV7-8; J: TRBJ2-7
CDR3: CASSQRGEWYNEQFF; DNA: TGTGCCAGCAGCCAACGGGGGGAGTGGTACAATGAGCAGTTCTTC; size: many; D: TRBD2; V: TRBV11-2; J: TRBJ2-1
CDR3: CASSLAETQYF; DNA: TGTGCCAGCAGCTTAGCCGAGACCCAGTACTTC; size: .; D: .; V: TRBV7-6; J: TRBJ2-5
CDR3: CASSGNIVSGANVLTF; DNA: TGCGCCAGCAGCGGCAACATAGTCTCTGGGGCCAACGTCCTGACTTTC; size: .; D: .; V: TRBV5-1; J: TRBJ2-6
CDR3: CASSPSTGTPSTDTQYF; DNA: TGTGCCAGCAGCCCCTCAACAGGGACCCCTAGCACAGATACGCAGTATTTT; size: few; D: .; V: TRBV12-3/TRBV12-4; J: TRBJ2-3
CDR3: CSGAGGDFYNEQFF; DNA: TGCAGCGGGGCGGGCGGCGACTTTTACAATGAGCAGTTCTTC; size: many; D: .; V: TRBV29-1; J: TRBJ2-1
CDR3: CASSSDRGSYEQYF; DNA: TGTGCCAGCAGTTCGGACCGCGGGAGTTACGAGCAGTACTTC; size: many; D: TRBD2; V: TRBV6-5; J: TRBJ2-7
CDR3: CASSFPGTSYNEQFF; DNA: TGTGCCAGCAGCTTTCCAGGGACGTCCTACAATGAGCAGTTCTTC; size: many; D: .; V: TRBV7-2; J: TRBJ2-1
CDR3: CSARGPAGRTDTQYF; DNA: TGCAGTGCTAGAGGTCCAGCGGGGCGCACAGATACGCAGTATTTT; size: many; D: TRBD2; V: TRBV20-1; J: TRBJ2-3
CDR3: CAISGSAVVHGYTF; DNA: TGTGCCATCAGTGGTTCGGCAGTGGTCCATGGCTACACCTTC; size: few; D: .; V: TRBV10-3; J: TRBJ1-2
CDR3: CATRDQGTYTEAFF; DNA: TGTGCCACCCGGGACCAGGGAACCTACACTGAAGCTTTCTTT; size: many; D: .; V: TRBV14; J: TRBJ1-1
CDR3: CASSPQNEQFF; DNA: TGTGCCAGCTCACCTCAGAATGAGCAGTTCTTC; size: .; D: .; V: TRBV18; J: TRBJ2-1
CDR3: CASSPPGGTSGTDTQYF; DNA: TGTGCCAGCAGTCCCCCCGGGGGGACTAGCGGCACAGATACGCAGTATTTT; size: many; D: TRBD2; V: TRBV12-3/TRBV12-4; J: TRBJ2-3
CDR3: CASSPAGSTKSEQFF; DNA: TGTGCCAGCAGCCCCGCAGGGAGCACGAAAAGTGAGCAGTTCTTC; size: .; D: .; V: TRBV5-4; J: TRBJ2-1
CDR3: CASSPTHRTSGTGELFF; DNA: TGTGCCAGCAGCCCTACCCACCGGACTAGCGGGACCGGGGAGCTGTTTTTT; size: many; D: TRBD2; V: TRBV7-6; J: TRBJ2-2
CDR3: CSVDRATDTQYF; DNA: TGCAGCGTTGACAGGGCCACAGATACGCAGTATTTT; size: .; D: .; V: TRBV29-1; J: TRBJ2-3
CDR3: CASNGGPGHPMNTEAFF; DNA: TGTGCCTCCAATGGGGGGCCAGGCCATCCCATGAACACTGAAGCTTTCTTT; size: .; D: .; V: TRBV25-1; J: TRBJ1-1
CDR3: CASSPLLGEAFF; DNA: TGTGCCAGCAGTCCTTTATTGGGTGAAGCTTTCTTT; size: many; D: .; V: TRBV12-3/TRBV12-4; J: TRBJ1-1
CDR3: CARNPSYEQYF; DNA: TGTGCCAGGAACCCCTCCTACGAGCAGTACTTC; size: many; D: .; V: TRBV6-1; J: TRBJ2-7